The 21 T cell receptor beta chains given below trace back to one sample, sequenced in a study of blood T cell repertoires in COVID-19. The table came from immunoSEQ multiplex PCR; TCRdb's copy has only in-frame clones and leaves some out. Of more than 150,000 clones in the sample, around 77% were seen once. Sequenced material: peripheral blood. The receptor source for this set is a man in his 60s with active or convalescent COVID-19.

V is TRBV9 and J is TRBJ2-1; TRBD1 is a possible D gene (5 bases). Deletions cut 7 bases from V and 6 bases from J, with 14 bases between. CDR1 and CDR2 from the germline V gene are SGDLS and YYNGEE. This CDR3 is built from 13 residues. The CDR3 protein is CASRARETNEQFF. The DNA of the CDR3 is TGTGCCAGCCGTGCCAGGGAAACCAATGAGCAGTTCTTC.

The V and J genes are TRBV10-3 and TRBJ1-3, with a weak D call TRBD1 (6 bases). V lost 0 bases, J lost 0 bases, and 9 bases lay in between. Germline loops: CDR1 ENHRY, CDR2 SYGVKD. The length of the CDR3 is 16 residues. The CDR3: CAISESRGGSGNTIYF. The CDR3 coding sequence is TGTGCCATCAGTGAGTCGAGAGGGGGCTCTGGAAACACCATATATTTT.

The genes are TRBV5-5 and TRBJ2-1; 11 bases line up with TRBD2. The ends lost 3 bases at V and 6 bases at J; junction bases unmatched: 5. Germline CDR1 reads SGHKS; CDR2 reads YYEKEE (reference sequence). CDR3 size: 15 residues. CDR3 nucleotide sequence: TGTGCCAGCAGCTGGGGACTAGCGGCGCTCAATGAGCAGTTCTTC. It encodes CASSWGLAALNEQFF.

The chain joins TRBV7-3 to TRBJ1-6; D unresolved. This CDR3 comprises 13 residues. In germline, CDR1 is SGHTA, CDR2 FQGTGA. Trimming removed 2 bases from V and 9 bases from J, with 8 bases in between. This CDR3 reads CASSLERFSPLHF. DNA for the CDR3: TGTGCCAGCAGCTTAGAGAGGTTTTCACCCCTCCACTTT.

The rearrangement joins TRBV18 to TRBJ2-1; 13 bases are a match to TRBD2. CDR1 and CDR2 (germline): KGHSH, LQKENI. V shed 0 bases and J 7 bases; nucleotides not matched to a gene: 0. The CDR3 consists of 15 residues. CDR3 in amino acids: CASSPPTSGRNEQFF. The CDR3 nucleotides read TGTGCCAGCTCACCACCGACTAGCGGGAGGAATGAGCAGTTCTTC.

There are a few counts of this clone. The rearrangement uses TRBV5-1 and TRBJ1-6, with 10 bases matching TRBD1. Trimming removed 2 bases from V and 14 bases from J; junction bases left unmatched: 7. The CDR3 runs 14 residues. Germline V lookup: CDR1 SGHRS, CDR2 YFSETQ. CDR3 region: CASSFRDRGGSLHF. The CDR3 DNA follows: TGCGCCAGCAGCTTCCGGGACAGGGGAGGGTCCCTCCACTTT.

Points on this clone: Other nucleotide sequences in the sample specify the same CDR3. The gene calls are TRBV7-2 and TRBJ2-3; D might be TRBD1 (5 bases). The CDR3 is made up of 15 amino acids. CDR1 and CDR2 from the germline V gene are SGHTA and FQGNSA. The germline V and J ends were trimmed by 1 base and 2 bases, with 10 bases remaining between them. The CDR3, as DNA: TGTGCCAGCAGCTTAGGTACAGGTTACACAGATACGCAGTATTTT. Its protein product is CASSLGTGYTDTQYF.

In DNA, the CDR3 is TGTGCCAGCAGTAGAATTCCACTCCGCGGGACTAGCGGAATTCTGGAGCAGTACTTC. Translated: CASSRIPLRGTSGILEQYF. V gene TRBV28 combines with J gene TRBJ2-7; 11 bases are a match to TRBD2. The CDR3 is 19 amino acids. V gave up 5 bases and J gave up 7 bases; unmatched junction bases: 22. Germline CDR1 reads MDHEN; CDR2 reads SYDVKM.

V is TRBV5-4 and J is TRBJ1-5; D remains ambiguous. The CDR3 sequence is 13 residues long. CDR1 and CDR2 from the germline V gene are SGHNT and YYREEE (reference sequence). Trimming took 0 bases from V and 6 from J, leaving 7 bases between them. The CDR3, as DNA: TGTGCCAGCAGCTTGGCGAGCGGTCAGCCCCAGCATTTT. Encoded protein: CASSLASGQPQHF.

The chain links TRBV2 to TRBJ1-3; D is unclear. Germline-derived CDR1 and CDR2 are SNHLY and FYNNEI. The CDR3 sequence is 15 residues long. V was cut by 4 bases and J by 2 bases, with 12 bases left in between. CDR3 sequence reads: CASSAGNRPGNTIYF. CDR3 DNA sequence: TGTGCCAGCAGTGCGGGAAATCGACCTGGAAACACCATATATTTT.

This clone was picked up a small number of times. The J gene is TRBJ1-2, the V gene TRBV9; 8 bases match TRBD1. The germline gives CDR1 SGDLS, CDR2 YYNGEE. This CDR3 is built from 13 residues. With V trimmed by 4 bases and J by 4 bases, 3 bases remained unmatched. CDR3 loop: CASSRGQGYGYTF. The DNA for the CDR3 is TGTGCCAGCAGCCGTGGACAGGGCTATGGCTACACCTTC. Full variable domain (rest looked up from reference TRBV9 and TRBJ1-2): DSGVTQTPKHLITATGQRVTLRCSPRSGDLSVYWYQQSLDQGLQFLIQYYNGEERAKGNILERFSAQQFPDLHSELNLSSLELGDSALYFCASSRGQGYGYTFGSGTRLTVV.

CDR3 region: CASSLGREFHEQYF. Here the CDR3 DNA reads TGTGCCAGCAGCTTAGGGCGGGAGTTCCACGAGCAGTACTTC. The rearrangement uses TRBV7-2 and TRBJ2-7, with 7 bases identical to TRBD2. Germline assignment: CDR1 SGHTA and CDR2 FQGNSA. With 1 base clipped from V and 5 bases from J, the junction kept 5 bases outside the gene matches. CDR3 length equals 14 residues. The full variable domain, its missing parts supplied by reference TRBV7-2 and TRBJ2-7, is GAGVSQSPSNKVTEKGKDVELRCDPISGHTALYWYRQSLGQGLEFLIYFQGNSAPDKSGLPSDRFSAERTGGSVSTLTIQRTQQEDSAVYLCASSLGREFHEQYFGPGTRLTVT.

This chain joins TRBV11-2 and TRBJ2-7; 7 positions agree with TRBD1. CDR1 SGHAT and CDR2 FQNNGV come from the germline V gene. V gave up 5 bases and J gave up 3 bases; unmatched junction bases: 7. The length of the CDR3 is 14 residues. CDR3 amino acids: CASSLGQELYEQYF. The CDR3 coding sequence is TGTGCCAGCAGCCTCGGACAGGAGCTCTACGAGCAGTACTTC.

V and J are TRBV28 and TRBJ1-6; TRBD1 aligns across 7 bases. Germline CDR1 and CDR2: MDHEN and SYDVKM. V shed 7 bases, J shed 10 bases, and the junction held 10 bases outside the gene matches. CDR3 length: 14 amino acids. CDR3 protein: CASTRTGWGSPLHF. CDR3 in DNA: TGTGCCAGCACCCGGACAGGTTGGGGCTCACCCCTCCACTTT.

This clone occurred a few times. This chain joins TRBV29-1 and TRBJ2-1; a weak D match, TRBD2 (5 bases). Trimming stripped 6 bases from V and 3 bases from J, with 15 bases between. CDR1 is SQVTM, CDR2 ANQGSEA, per germline. CDR3 length equals 14 residues. This CDR3 is CSVANSENYNEQFF. The CDR3 coding sequence is TGCAGCGTAGCGAATAGCGAAAACTACAATGAGCAGTTCTTC.

The CDR3: CASSVAGGLAKNIQYF. In nucleotides, the CDR3 is TGTGCCAGCAGCGTAGCCGGGGGATTAGCCAAAAACATTCAGTACTTC. The J gene is TRBJ2-4, the V gene TRBV9; possibly TRBD2 for D (6 bases). The CDR3 runs to 16 residues. Germline CDR1 SGDLS, CDR2 YYNGEE. V lost 0 bases and J lost 0, with 10 bases in between.

The CDR3 DNA reads TGTGCCACCAGTGACCCGGACAGTATTCAAGAGACCCAGTACTTC. It codes for CATSDPDSIQETQYF. This sequence joins TRBV24-1 and TRBJ2-5; maybe TRBD1 (6 bases). Deletions cut 4 bases from V and 2 bases from J, with 13 bases between. Germline assignment: CDR1 KGHDR and CDR2 SFDVKD. The length of the CDR3 is 15 residues.

The chain joins TRBV9 to TRBJ2-7; 7 nucleotides agree with TRBD2. Trimming removed 0 bases from V and 6 bases from J; junction bases left unmatched: 9. This CDR3 has 15 residues. Germline CDR1 is SGDLS and CDR2 is YYNGEE. CDR3 in DNA: TGTGCCAGCAGCGTAGGGCACGGCAGGGAGGGCGAGCAGTACTTC. Translated, it gives CASSVGHGREGEQYF. The complete variable domain, with remaining parts taken from reference TRBV9 and TRBJ2-7, reads DSGVTQTPKHLITATGQRVTLRCSPRSGDLSVYWYQQSLDQGLQFLIQYYNGEERAKGNILERFSAQQFPDLHSELNLSSLELGDSALYFCASSVGHGREGEQYFGPGTRLTVT.

This clone was picked up a small number of times. Its ends do not fully match the called genes, so a read error is possible. The chain has TRBV7-9 and TRBJ1-4; D gene uncertain. In germline, CDR1 is SEHNR, CDR2 FQNEAQ (reference sequence). CDR3 length equals 15 residues. As DNA, the CDR3 is TGTGCCAGCAGTTTAGGGCCGTCAACTAATGAAAAACTGTTTTTT. Residues: CASSLGPSTNEKLFF.

J is TRBJ2-5 and V is TRBV24-1; TRBD1 matches 7 bases. Per the germline V gene, CDR1 is KGHDR and CDR2 is SFDVKD. This CDR3 comprises 14 residues. The junction had 13 bases not matched to a gene; V was cut back by 11 bases and J by 5 bases. The CDR3 nucleotides are TGTGCCATCGAACAGGGGAATAAAGGCGAGACCCAGTACTTC. It yields the protein CAIEQGNKGETQYF.

The chain links TRBV29-1 to TRBJ2-1, with D perhaps matching TRBD1 (6 bases). This CDR3 is 11 amino acids long. V was shortened by 5 bases and J by 6 bases, with 8 bases between the two germline ends. Germline V gene data show CDR1 as SQVTM and CDR2 as ANQGSEA. The CDR3 protein is CSVQGFNEQFF. The CDR3 DNA reads TGCAGCGTTCAGGGGTTCAATGAGCAGTTCTTC.